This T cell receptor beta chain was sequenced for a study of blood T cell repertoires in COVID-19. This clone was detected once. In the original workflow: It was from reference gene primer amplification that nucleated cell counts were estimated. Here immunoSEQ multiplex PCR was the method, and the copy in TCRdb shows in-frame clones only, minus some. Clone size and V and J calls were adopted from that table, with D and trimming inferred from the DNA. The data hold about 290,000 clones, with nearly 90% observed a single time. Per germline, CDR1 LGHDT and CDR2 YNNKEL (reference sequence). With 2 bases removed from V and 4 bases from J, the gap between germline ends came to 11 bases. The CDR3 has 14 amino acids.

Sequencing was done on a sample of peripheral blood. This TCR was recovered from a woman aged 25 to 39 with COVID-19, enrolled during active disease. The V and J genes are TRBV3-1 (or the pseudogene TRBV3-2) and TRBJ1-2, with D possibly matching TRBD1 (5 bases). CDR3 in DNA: TGTGCCAGCAGCCAAAGACAGACCCGCTATGGCTACACCTTC. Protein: CASSQRQTRYGYTF.